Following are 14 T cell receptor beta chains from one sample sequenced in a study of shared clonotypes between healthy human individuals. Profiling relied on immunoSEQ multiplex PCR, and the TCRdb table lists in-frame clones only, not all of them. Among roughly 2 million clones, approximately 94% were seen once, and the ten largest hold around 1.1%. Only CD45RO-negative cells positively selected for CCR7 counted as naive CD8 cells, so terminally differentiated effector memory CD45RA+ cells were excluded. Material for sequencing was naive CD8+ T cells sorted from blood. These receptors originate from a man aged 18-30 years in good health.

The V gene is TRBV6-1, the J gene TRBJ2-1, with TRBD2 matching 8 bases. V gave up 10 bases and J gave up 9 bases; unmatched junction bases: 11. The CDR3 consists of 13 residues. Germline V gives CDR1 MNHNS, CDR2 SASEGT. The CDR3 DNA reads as TGTGCCACCACATACCTAGCGGGCTCTGAGCAGTTCTTC. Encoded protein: CATTYLAGSEQFF.

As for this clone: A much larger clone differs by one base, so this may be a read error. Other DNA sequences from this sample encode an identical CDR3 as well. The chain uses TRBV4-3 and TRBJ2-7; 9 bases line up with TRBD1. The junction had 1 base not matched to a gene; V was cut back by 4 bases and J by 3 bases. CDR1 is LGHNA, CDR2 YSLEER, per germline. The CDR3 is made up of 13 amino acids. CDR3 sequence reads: CASSPDRGYEQYF. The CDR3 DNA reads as TGCGCCAGCAGCCCGGACAGGGGCTACGAGCAGTACTTC.

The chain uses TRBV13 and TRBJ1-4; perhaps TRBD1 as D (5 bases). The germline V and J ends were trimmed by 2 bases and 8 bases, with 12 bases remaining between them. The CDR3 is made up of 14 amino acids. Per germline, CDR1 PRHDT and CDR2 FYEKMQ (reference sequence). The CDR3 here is CASSLMRGSEKLFF. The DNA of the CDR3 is TGTGCCAGCAGCTTAATGAGGGGTAGCGAAAAACTGTTTTTT.

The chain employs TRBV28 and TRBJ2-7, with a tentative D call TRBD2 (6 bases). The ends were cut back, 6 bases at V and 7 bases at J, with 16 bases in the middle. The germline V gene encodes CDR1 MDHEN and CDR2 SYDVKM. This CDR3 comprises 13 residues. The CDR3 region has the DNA TGTGCCAGCAGCTCGGAGGGCCTGGGGGAGCAGTACTTC. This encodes CASSSEGLGEQYF.

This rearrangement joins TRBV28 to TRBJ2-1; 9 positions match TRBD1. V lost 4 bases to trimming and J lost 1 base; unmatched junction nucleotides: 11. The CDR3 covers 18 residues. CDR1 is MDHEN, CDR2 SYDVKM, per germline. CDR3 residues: CASSSLITGGRSYNEQFF. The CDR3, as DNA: TGTGCCAGCAGTTCCCTGATTACAGGGGGCAGATCCTACAATGAGCAGTTCTTC.

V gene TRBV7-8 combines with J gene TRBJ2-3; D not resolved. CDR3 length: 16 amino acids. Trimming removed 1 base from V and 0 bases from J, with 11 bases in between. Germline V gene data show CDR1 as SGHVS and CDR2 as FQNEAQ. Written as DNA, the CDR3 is TGTGCCAGCAGCTTAGAATCGTCGACTAGCACAGATACGCAGTATTTT. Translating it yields CASSLESSTSTDTQYF.

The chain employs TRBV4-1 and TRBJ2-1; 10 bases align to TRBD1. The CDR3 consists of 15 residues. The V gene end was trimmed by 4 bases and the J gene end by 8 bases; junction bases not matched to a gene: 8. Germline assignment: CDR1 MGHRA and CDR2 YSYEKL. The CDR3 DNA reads TGCGCCAGCAGCCTCCCGGGACAGGGGCTGGATGAGCAGTTCTTC. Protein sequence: CASSLPGQGLDEQFF.

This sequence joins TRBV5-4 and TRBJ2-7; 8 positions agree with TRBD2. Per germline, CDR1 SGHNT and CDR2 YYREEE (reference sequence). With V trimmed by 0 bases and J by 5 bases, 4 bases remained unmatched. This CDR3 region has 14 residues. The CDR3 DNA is TGTGCCAGCAGCTTGGAAGCGGGAGCGGACGAGCAGTACTTC. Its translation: CASSLEAGADEQYF.

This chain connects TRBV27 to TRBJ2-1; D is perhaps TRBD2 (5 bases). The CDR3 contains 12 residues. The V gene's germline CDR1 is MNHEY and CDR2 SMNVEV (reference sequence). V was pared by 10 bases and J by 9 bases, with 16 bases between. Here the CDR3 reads CAIRTPRGEQFF. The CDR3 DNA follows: TGTGCCATCAGGACTCCTCGAGGTGAGCAGTTCTTC.

CDR3: CASSDILGQGDRDEQFF. The CDR3 DNA reads TGCGCCAGCAGTGATATCTTGGGACAGGGGGACAGGGATGAGCAGTTCTTC. The genes are TRBV10-1 and TRBJ2-1; 11 bases fit TRBD1. The CDR3 sequence is 17 residues long. Per the germline V gene, CDR1 is WNHNN and CDR2 is SYGVQD (reference sequence). Losses at the gene ends were 3 bases for V and 8 bases for J; bases not matched to a gene: 12.

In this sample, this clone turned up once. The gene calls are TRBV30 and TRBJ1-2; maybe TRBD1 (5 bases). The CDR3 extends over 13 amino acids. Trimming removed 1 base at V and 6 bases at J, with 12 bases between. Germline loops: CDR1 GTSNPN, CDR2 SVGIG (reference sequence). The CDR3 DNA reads TGTGCCTGGAGTGACAGAGGGGTACATGGCTACACCTTC. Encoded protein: CAWSDRGVHGYTF.

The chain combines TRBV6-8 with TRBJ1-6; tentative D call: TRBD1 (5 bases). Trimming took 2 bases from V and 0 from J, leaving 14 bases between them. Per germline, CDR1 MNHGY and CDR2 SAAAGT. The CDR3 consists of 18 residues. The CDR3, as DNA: TGTGCCAGCAGTTACCCCCCCGCAGGGCCCTCCTATAATTCACCCCTCCACTTT. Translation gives CASSYPPAGPSYNSPLHF.

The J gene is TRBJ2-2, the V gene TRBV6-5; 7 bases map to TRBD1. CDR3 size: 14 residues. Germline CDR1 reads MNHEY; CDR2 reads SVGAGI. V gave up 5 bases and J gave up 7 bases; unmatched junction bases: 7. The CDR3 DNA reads TGTGCCAGCAGTATATACAGGGGAAACGGGGAGCTGTTTTTT. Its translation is CASSIYRGNGELFF.

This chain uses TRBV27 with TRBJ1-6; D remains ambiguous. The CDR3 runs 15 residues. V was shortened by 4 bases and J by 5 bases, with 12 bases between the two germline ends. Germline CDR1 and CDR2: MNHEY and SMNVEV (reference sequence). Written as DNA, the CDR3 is TGTGCCAGCAGTTCCCGGGCCACGCATAATTCACCCCTCCACTTT. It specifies CASSSRATHNSPLHF.